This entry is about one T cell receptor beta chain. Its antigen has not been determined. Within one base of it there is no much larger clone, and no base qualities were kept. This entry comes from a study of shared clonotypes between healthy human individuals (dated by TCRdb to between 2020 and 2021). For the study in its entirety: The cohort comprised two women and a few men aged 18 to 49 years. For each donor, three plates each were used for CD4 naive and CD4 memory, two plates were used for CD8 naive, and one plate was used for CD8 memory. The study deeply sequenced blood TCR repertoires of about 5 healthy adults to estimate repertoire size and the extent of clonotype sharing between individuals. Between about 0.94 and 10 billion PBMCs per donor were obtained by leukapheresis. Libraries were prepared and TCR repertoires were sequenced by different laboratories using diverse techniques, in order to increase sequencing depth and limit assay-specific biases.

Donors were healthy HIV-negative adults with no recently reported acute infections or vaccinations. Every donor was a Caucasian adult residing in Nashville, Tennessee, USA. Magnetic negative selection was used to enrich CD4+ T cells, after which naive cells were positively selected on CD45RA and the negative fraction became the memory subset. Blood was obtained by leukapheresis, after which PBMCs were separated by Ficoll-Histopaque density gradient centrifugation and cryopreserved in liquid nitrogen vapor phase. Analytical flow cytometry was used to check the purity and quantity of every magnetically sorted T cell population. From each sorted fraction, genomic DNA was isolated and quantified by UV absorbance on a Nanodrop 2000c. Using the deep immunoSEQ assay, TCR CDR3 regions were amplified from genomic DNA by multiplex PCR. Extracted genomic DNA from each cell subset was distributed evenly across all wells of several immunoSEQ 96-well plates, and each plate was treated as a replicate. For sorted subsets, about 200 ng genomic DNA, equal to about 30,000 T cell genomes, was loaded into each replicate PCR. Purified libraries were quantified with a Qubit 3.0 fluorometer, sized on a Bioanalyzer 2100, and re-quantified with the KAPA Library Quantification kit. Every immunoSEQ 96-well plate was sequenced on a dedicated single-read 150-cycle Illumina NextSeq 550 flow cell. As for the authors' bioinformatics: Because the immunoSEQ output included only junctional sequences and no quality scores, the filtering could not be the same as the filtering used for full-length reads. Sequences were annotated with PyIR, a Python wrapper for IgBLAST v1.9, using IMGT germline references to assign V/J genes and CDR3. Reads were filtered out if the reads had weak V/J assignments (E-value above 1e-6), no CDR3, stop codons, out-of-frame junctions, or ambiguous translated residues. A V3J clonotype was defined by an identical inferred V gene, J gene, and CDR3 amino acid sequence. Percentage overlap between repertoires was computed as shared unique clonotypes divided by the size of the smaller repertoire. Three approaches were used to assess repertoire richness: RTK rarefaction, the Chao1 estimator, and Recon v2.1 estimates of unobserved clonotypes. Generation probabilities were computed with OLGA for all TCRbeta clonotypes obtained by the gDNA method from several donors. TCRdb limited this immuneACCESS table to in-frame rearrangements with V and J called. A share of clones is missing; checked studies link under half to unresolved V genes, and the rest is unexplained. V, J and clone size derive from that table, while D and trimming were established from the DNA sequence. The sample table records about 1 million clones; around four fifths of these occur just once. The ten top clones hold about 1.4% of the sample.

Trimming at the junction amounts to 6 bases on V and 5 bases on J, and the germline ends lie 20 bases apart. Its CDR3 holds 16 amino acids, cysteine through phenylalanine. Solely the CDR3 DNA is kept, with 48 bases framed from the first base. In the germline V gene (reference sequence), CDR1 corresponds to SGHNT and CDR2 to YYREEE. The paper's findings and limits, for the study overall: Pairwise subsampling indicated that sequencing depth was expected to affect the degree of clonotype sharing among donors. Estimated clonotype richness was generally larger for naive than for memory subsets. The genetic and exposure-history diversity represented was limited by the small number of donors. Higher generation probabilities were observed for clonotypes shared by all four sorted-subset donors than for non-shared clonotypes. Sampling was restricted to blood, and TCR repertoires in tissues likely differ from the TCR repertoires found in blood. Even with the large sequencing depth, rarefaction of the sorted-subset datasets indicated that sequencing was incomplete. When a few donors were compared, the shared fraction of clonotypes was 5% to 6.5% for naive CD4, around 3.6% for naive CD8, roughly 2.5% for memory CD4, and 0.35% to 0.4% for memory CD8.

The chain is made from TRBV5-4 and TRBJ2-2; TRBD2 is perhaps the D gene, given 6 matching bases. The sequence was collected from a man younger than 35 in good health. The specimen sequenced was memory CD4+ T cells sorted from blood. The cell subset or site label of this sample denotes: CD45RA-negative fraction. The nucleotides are TGTGCCAGCACCCCCGGGGCGGGGACGAGGACCGGGGAGCTGTTTTTT. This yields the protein CASTPGAGTRTGELFF.